This is a list of T cell receptor beta chains from one sample in a study of metastatic and nonmetastatic thyroid tumors. TCRdb reprocessed the PCR reads via MiXCR. The sample has over 50,000 clones; roughly 30% are singletons. The sequenced sample consisted of blood. These TCRs come from a female donor with papillary thyroid cancer or a benign thyroid nodule (not recorded which). Some clones in this sample may be carry-over from other donors' samples. The CDR3 runs from the conserved cysteine through the conserved F or W. Where a row states a size, it is once, few, many or the class of an expanded clone; other rows omit it.

J: TRBJ1-1; size: NA; V: TRBV11-2; CDR3: CASSRDANTGTLNTEAFF
J: TRBJ1-6; size: NA; V: TRBV20-1; CDR3: CSARTGTGSPLHF
J: TRBJ2-1; size: medium-sized; V: TRBV19; CDR3: CASSRLGSSYNEQFF
J: TRBJ2-1; size: NA; V: TRBV12-3/TRBV12-4; CDR3: CASSFGQGSYNEQFF
J: TRBJ1-3; size: NA; V: TRBV28; CDR3: CASSLGRVMRNTIYF
J: TRBJ2-7; size: NA; V: TRBV9; CDR3: CASSATGFEQYF
J: TRBJ1-1; size: NA; V: TRBV12-3/TRBV12-4; CDR3: CASSLVVRNTEALF
J: TRBJ2-1; size: few; V: TRBV11-1; CDR3: CASSLGGGRSYNEQFF
J: TRBJ2-2; size: NA; V: TRBV19; CDR3: CASSPTNSNTGELFF
J: TRBJ1-6; size: NA; V: TRBV18; CDR3: CASSPPGGGEGRPLHF
J: TRBJ1-2; size: few; V: TRBV6-2/TRBV6-3; CDR3: CASRPEGQGALGYTF
J: TRBJ1-2; size: NA; V: TRBV6-1; CDR3: CASRLLGTGGGYTF
J: TRBJ2-1; size: NA; V: TRBV7-9; CDR3: CASSPGLAGWEQFF
J: TRBJ1-2; size: NA; V: TRBV9; CDR3: CASSVEEGPGSLWVDYGYTF
J: TRBJ1-6; size: NA; V: TRBV30; CDR3: CAWSTRDRNNSPLHF
J: TRBJ2-1; size: few; V: TRBV6-1; CDR3: CASSQKTVDEQFF
J: TRBJ2-5; size: medium-sized; V: TRBV19; CDR3: CASSTRDRSETQYF
J: TRBJ2-6; size: NA; V: TRBV5-1; CDR3: CASSLAGDIRAGANVLTF
J: TRBJ1-6; size: few; V: TRBV10-3; CDR3: CAISESRLTYNSPLHF
J: TRBJ2-7; size: NA; V: TRBV7-8; CDR3: CASSLVAAYEQYF
J: TRBJ2-1; size: NA; V: TRBV9; CDR3: CASSVSPGQGGNEQFF
J: TRBJ2-3; size: many; V: TRBV27; CDR3: CASSLSERLFTDTQYF
J: TRBJ2-7; size: NA; V: TRBV6-1; CDR3: CASSEAALSFSYEQYF
J: TRBJ2-7; size: few; V: TRBV5-1; CDR3: CASSLAFGTSSYEQYF
J: TRBJ1-6; size: NA; V: TRBV28; CDR3: CASSPDVVEGWENNSPLHF
J: TRBJ2-3; size: NA; V: TRBV15; CDR3: CATSLAGGSTDTQYF
J: TRBJ1-2; size: NA; V: TRBV6-1; CDR3: CASKGWVIGTVSYTF
J: TRBJ1-5; size: many; V: TRBV28; CDR3: CASSLEGKTIQPQHF
J: TRBJ1-6; size: NA; V: TRBV9; CDR3: CASSANSDRSNSPLHF
J: TRBJ1-6; size: once; V: TRBV30; CDR3: CAWSVVQGNSPLHF
J: TRBJ1-1; size: NA; V: TRBV6-1; CDR3: CASSEAWWTGVHTEAFF
J: TRBJ2-4; size: many; V: TRBV28; CDR3: CASSPGFTKNIQYF